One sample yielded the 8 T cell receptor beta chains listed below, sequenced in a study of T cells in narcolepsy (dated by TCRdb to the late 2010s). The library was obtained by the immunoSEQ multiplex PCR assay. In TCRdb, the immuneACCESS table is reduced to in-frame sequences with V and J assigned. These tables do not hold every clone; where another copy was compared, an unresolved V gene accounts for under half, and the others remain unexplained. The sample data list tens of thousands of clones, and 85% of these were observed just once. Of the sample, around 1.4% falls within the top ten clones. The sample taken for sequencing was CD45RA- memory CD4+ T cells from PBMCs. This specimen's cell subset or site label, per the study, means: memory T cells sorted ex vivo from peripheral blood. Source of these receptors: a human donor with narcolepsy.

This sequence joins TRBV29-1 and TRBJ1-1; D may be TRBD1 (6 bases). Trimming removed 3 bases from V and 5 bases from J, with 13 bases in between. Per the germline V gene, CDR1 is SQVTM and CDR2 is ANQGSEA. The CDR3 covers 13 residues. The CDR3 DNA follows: TGCAGCGTTGAGAGGGGGGGAGAGACTGAAGCTTTCTTT. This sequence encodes CSVERGGETEAFF. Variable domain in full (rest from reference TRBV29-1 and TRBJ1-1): SAVISQKPSRDICQRGTSLTIQCQVDSQVTMMFWYRQQPGQSLTLIATANQGSEATYESGFVIDKFPISRPNLTFSTLTVSNMSPEDSSIYLCSVERGGETEAFFGQGTRLTVV.

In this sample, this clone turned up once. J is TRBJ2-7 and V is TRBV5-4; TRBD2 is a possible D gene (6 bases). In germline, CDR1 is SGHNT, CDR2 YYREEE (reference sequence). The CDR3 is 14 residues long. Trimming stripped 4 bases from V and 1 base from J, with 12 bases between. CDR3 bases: TGTGCCAGCAGCGTAGCCGGGAGTTCCTACGAGCAGTACTTC. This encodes CASSVAGSSYEQYF.

CDR3 bases: TGTGCCAGCAGCAGACAGGGGGTGGTCGTCAATGAGCAGTTCTTC. Translating it yields CASSRQGVVVNEQFF. V usage is TRBV5-6 and J usage is TRBJ2-1; TRBD1 matches 9 bases. Per the germline V gene, CDR1 is SGHDT and CDR2 is YYEEEE. The ends lost 4 bases at V and 6 bases at J; junction bases unmatched: 8. The CDR3 extends over 15 amino acids.

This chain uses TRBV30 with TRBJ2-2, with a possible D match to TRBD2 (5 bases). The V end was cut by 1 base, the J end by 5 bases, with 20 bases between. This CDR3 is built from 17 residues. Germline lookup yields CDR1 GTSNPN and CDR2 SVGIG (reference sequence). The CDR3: CAWSAFTSGSRTGELFF. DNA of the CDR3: TGTGCCTGGAGTGCTTTTACGTCGGGGTCAAGGACCGGGGAGCTGTTTTTT.

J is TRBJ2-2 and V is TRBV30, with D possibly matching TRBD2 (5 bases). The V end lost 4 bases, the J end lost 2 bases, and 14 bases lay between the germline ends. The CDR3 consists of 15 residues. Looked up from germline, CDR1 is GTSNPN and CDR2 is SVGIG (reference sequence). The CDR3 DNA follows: TGTGCCTGGAAGACGATCGGACTTAACACCGGGGAGCTGTTTTTT. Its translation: CAWKTIGLNTGELFF.

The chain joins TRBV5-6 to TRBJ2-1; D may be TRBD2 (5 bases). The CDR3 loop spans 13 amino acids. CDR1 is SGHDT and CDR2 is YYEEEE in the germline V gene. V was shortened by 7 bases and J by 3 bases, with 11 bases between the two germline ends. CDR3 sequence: CASSRGGYNEQFF. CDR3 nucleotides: TGTGCCAGCTCTCGGGGTGGCTACAATGAGCAGTTCTTC.

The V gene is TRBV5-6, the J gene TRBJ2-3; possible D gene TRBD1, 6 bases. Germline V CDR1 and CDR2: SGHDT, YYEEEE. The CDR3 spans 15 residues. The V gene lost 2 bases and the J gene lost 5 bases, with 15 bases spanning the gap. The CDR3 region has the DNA TGTGCCAGCAGCTTTTTAACAGGGCCCAGAGATACGCAGTATTTT. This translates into CASSFLTGPRDTQYF.

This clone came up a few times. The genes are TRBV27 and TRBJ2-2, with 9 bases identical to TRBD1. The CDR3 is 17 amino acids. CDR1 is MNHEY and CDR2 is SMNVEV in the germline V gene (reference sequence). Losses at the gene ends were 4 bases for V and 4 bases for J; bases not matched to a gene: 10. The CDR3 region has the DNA TGTGCCAGCAGTTATCTAAAACAGGGGGCGCGCACCGGGGAGCTGTTTTTT. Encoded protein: CASSYLKQGARTGELFF.